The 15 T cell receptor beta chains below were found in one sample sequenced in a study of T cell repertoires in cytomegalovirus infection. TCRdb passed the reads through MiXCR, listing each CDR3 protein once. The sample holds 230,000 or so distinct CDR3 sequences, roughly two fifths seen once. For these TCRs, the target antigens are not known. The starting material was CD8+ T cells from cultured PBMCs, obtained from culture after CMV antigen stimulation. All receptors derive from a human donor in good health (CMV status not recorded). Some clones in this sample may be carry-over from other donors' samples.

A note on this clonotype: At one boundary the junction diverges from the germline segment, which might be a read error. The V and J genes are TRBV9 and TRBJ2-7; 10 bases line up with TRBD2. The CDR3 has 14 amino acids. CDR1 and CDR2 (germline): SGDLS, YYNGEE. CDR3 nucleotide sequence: TGTGCAAGCAGCCCTAGCGGGAGCGAATACGAGCAGTACTTC. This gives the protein CASSPSGSEYEQYF.

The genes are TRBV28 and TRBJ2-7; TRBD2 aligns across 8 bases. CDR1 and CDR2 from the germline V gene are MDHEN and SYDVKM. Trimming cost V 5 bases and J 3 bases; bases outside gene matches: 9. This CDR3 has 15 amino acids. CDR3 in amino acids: CASSPPREGLYEQYF. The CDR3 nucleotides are TGTGCCAGCAGTCCTCCCCGGGAGGGGCTCTACGAGCAGTACTTC.

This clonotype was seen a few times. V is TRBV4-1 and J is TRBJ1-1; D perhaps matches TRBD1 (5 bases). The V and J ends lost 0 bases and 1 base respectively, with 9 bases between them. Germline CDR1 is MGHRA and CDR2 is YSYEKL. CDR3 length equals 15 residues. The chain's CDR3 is CASSQEGQGNTEAFF. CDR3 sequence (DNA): TGCGCCAGCAGCCAAGAGGGGCAGGGGAACACTGAAGCTTTCTTT.

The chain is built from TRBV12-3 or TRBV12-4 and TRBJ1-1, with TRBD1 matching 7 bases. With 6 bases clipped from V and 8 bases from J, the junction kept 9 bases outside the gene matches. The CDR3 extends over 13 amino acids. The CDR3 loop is CASSQGVSREAFF. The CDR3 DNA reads TGTGCCAGCAGCCAGGGGGTCTCCAGGGAAGCTTTCTTT.

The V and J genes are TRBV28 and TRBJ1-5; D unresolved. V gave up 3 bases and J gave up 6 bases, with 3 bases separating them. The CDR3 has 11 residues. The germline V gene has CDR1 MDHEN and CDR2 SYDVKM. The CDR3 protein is CASSFTQPQHF. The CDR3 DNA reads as TGTGCCAGCAGTTTCACTCAGCCCCAGCATTTT.

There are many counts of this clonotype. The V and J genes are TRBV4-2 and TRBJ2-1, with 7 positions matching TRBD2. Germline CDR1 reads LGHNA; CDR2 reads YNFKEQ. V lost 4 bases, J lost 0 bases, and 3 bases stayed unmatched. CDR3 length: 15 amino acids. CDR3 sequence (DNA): TGTGCCAGCAGCCGGGAGGGAGACTCCTACAATGAGCAGTTCTTC. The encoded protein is CASSREGDSYNEQFF.

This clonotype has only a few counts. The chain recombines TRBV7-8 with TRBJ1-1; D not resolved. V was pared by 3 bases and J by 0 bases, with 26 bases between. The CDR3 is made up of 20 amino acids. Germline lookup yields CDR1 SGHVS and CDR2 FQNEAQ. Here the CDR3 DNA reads TGTGCCAGCAGCTTGTTTTCTGGGTCTTTGGACGGACTAATGAACACTGAAGCTTTCTTT. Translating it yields CASSLFSGSLDGLMNTEAFF.

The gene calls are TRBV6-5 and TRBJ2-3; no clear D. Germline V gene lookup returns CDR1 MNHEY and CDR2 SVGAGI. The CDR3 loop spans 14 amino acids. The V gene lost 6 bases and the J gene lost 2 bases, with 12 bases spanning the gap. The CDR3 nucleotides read TGTGCCAGCAGAGGAAGAGTAAACACAGATACGCAGTATTTT. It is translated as CASRGRVNTDTQYF.

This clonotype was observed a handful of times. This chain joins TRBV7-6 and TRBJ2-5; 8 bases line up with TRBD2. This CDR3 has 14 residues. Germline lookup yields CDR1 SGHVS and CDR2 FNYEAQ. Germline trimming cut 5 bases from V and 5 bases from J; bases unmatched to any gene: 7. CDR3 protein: CASSQRGPRETQYF. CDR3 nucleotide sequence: TGTGCCAGCAGCCAGCGGGGGCCCCGTGAGACCCAGTACTTC.

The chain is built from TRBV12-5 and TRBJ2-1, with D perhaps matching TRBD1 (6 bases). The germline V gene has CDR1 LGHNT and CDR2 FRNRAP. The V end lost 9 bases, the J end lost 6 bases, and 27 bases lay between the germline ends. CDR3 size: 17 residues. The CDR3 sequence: CASAPATFQGTINEQFF. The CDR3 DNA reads TGTGCTAGCGCCCCGGCCACTTTCCAGGGGACCATCAATGAGCAGTTCTTC.

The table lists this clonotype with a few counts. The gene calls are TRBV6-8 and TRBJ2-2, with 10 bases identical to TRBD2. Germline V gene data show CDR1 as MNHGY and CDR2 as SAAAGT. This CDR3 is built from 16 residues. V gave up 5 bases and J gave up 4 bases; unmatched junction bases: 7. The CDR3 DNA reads TGTGCCAGCAGTCCAAGCGGGAGGGTCCTCACCGGGGAGCTGTTTTTT. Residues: CASSPSGRVLTGELFF.

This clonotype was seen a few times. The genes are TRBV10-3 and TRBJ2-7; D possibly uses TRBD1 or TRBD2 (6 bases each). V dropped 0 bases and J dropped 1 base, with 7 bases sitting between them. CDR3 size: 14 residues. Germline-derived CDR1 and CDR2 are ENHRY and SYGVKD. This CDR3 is CAISESGGSYEQYF. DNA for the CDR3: TGTGCCATCAGTGAGTCAGGGGGGTCCTACGAGCAGTACTTC.

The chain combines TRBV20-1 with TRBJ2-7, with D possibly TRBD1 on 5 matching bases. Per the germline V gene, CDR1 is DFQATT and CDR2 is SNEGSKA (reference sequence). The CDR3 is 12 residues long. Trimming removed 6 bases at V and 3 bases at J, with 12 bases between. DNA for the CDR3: TGCAGTGCGACACCCACAGGCTACGAGCAGTACTTC. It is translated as CSATPTGYEQYF.

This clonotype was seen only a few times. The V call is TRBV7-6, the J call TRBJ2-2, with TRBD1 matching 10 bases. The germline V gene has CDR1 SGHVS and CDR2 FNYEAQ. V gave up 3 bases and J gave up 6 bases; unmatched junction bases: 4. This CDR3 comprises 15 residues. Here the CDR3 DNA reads TGTGCCAGCAGCTTCCCCGGACAGGGGGCCGGGGAGCTGTTTTTT. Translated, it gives CASSFPGQGAGELFF.

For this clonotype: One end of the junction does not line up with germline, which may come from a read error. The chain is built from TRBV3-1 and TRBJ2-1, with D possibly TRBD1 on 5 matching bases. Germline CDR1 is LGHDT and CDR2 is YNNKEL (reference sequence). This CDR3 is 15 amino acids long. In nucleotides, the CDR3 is TGTGCCAGAAGCCAAGGTAGCAGGGTTGGAAATGAGAAGTTCTTC. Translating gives CARSQGSRVGNEKFF.